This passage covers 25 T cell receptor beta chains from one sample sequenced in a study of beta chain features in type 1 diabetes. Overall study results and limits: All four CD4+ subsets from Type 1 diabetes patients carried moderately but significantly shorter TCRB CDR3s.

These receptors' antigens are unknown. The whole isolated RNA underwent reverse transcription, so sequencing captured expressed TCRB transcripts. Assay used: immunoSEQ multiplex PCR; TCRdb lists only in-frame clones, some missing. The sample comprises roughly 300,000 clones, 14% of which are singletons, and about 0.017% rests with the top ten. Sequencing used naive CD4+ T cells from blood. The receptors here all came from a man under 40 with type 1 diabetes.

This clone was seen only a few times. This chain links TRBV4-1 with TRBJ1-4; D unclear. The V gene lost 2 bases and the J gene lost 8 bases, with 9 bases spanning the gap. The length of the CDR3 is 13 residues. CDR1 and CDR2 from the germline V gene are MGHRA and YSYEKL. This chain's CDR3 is CASSQSRGEKLFF. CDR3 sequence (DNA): TGCGCCAGCAGCCAATCTCGAGGCGAAAAACTGTTTTTT.

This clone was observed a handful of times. In nucleotides, the CDR3 is TGCGCCAGCAGCAGGACAGGGGGCTCGAACACTGAAGCTTTCTTT. Amino acids: CASSRTGGSNTEAFF. This chain connects TRBV5-1 to TRBJ1-1; 11 nucleotides agree with TRBD1. The CDR3 length is 15 residues. Trimming at V came to 4 bases and at J to 1 base, leaving 3 bases not matched to a gene. The germline V gene has CDR1 SGHRS and CDR2 YFSETQ.

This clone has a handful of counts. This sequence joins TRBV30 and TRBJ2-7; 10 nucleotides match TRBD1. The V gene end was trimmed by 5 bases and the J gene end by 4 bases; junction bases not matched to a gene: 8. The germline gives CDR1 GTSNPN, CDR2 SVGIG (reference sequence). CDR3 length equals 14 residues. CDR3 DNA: TGTGCCTGGGGGGGGACAGGGGAAGGATACGAGCAGTACTTC. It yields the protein CAWGGTGEGYEQYF. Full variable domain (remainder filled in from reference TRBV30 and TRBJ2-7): SQTIHQWPATLVQPVGSPLSLECTVEGTSNPNLYWYRQAAGRGLQLLFYSVGIGQISSEVPQNLSASRPQDRQFILSSKKLLLSDSGFYLCAWGGTGEGYEQYFGPGTRLTVT.

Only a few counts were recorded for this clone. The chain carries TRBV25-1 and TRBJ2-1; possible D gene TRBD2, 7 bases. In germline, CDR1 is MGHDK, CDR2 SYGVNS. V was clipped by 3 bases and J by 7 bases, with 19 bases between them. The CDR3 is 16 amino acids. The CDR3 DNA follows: TGTGCCAGCAGTGATCCCGCAGGGAGGGGGAGGAATGAGCAGTTCTTC. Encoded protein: CASSDPAGRGRNEQFF.

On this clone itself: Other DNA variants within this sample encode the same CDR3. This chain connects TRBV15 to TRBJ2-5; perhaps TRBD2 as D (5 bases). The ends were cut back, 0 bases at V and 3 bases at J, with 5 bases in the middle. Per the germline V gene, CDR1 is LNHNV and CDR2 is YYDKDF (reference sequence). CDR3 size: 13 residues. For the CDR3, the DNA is TGTGCCACCAGCAGAGAGCGGGAAGAGACCCAGTACTTC. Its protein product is CATSREREETQYF.

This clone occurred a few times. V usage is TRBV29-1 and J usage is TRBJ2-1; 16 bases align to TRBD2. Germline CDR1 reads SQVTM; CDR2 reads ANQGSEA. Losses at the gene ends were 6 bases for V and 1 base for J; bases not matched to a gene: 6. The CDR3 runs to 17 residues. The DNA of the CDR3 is TGCAGCGTCTCCGGGACTAGCGGGAGGGGGTCCTACAATGAGCAGTTCTTC. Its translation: CSVSGTSGRGSYNEQFF.

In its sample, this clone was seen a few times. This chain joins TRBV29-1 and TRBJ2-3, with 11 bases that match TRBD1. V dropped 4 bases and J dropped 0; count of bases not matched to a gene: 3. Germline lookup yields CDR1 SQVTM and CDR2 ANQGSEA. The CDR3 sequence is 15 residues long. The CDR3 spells CSVVGQGGSTDTQYF. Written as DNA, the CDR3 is TGCAGCGTTGTGGGACAGGGGGGGAGCACAGATACGCAGTATTTT.

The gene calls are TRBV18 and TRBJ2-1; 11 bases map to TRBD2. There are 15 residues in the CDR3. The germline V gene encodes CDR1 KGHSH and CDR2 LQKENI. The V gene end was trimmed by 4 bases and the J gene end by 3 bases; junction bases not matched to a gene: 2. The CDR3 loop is CASSRLAGYYNEQFF. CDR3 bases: TGTGCCAGCTCACGACTAGCGGGATACTACAATGAGCAGTTCTTC.

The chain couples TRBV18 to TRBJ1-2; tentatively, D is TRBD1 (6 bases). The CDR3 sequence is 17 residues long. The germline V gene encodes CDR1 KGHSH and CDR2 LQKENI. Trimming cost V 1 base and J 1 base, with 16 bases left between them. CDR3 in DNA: TGTGCCAGCTCACCACGGACAGCAATCAACGTTAACTATGGCTACACCTTC. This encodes CASSPRTAINVNYGYTF. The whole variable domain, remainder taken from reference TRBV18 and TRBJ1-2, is NAGVMQNPRHLVRRRGQEARLRCSPMKGHSHVYWYRQLPEEGLKFMVYLQKENIIDESGMPKERFSAEFPKEGPSILRIQQVVRGDSAAYFCASSPRTAINVNYGYTFGSGTRLTVV.

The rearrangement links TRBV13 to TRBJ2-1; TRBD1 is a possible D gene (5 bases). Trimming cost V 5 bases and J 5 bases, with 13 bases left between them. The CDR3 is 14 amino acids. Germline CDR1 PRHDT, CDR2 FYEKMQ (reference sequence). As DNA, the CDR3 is TGTGCCAGCAGCCCAGGGCGCCCCAACAATGAGCAGTTCTTC. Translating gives CASSPGRPNNEQFF.

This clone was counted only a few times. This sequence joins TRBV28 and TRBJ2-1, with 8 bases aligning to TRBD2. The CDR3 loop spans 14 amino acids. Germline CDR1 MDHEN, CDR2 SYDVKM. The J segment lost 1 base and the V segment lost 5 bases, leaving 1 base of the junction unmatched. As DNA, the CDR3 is TGTGCCAGCAGTACTAGCGGATCCTACAATGAGCAGTTCTTC. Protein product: CASSTSGSYNEQFF.

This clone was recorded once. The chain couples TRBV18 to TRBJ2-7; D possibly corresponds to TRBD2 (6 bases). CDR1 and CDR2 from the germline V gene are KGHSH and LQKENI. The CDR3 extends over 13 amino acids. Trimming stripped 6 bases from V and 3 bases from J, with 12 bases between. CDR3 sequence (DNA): TGTGCCAGCTCCCTAGGAGGGGACTACGAGCAGTACTTC. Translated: CASSLGGDYEQYF. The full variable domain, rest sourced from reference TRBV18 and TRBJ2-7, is NAGVMQNPRHLVRRRGQEARLRCSPMKGHSHVYWYRQLPEEGLKFMVYLQKENIIDESGMPKERFSAEFPKEGPSILRIQQVVRGDSAAYFCASSLGGDYEQYFGPGTRLTVT.

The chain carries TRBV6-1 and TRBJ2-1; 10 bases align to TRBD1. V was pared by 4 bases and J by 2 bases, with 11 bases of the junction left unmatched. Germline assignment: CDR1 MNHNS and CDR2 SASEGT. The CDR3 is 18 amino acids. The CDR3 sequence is CASSAGQGQLFAYNEQFF. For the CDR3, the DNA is TGTGCCAGCAGTGCGGGACAGGGGCAACTCTTCGCCTACAATGAGCAGTTCTTC.

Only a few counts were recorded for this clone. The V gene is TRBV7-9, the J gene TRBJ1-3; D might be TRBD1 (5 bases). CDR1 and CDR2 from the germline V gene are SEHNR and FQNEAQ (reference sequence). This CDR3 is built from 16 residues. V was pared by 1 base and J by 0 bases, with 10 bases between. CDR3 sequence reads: CASSLVPGSSGNTIYF. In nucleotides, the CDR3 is TGTGCCAGCAGCTTAGTCCCAGGGTCCTCTGGAAACACCATATATTTT.

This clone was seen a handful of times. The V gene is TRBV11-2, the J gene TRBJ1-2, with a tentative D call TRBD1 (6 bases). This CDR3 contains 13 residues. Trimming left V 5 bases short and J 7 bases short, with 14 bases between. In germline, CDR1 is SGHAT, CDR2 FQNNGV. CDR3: CASSPGARSGYTF. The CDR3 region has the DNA TGTGCCAGCAGCCCAGGGGCACGTAGTGGCTACACCTTC.

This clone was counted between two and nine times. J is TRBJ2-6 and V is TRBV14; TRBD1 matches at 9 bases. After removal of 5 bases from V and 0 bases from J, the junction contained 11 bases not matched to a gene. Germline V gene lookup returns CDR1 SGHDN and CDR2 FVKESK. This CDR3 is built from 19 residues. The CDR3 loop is CASSFTRTGVASGANVLTF. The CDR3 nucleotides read TGTGCCAGCAGCTTCACAAGGACAGGGGTGGCCTCTGGGGCCAACGTCCTGACTTTC.

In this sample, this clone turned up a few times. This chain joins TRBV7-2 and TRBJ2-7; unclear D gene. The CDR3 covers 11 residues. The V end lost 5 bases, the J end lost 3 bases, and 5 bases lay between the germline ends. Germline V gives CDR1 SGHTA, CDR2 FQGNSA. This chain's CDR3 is CASSPFYEQYF. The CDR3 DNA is TGTGCCAGCAGCCCCTTCTACGAGCAGTACTTC.

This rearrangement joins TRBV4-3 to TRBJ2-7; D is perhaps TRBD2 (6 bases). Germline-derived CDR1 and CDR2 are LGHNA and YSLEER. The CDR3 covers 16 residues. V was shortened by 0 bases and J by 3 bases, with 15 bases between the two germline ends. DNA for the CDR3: TGCGCCAGCAGCCAAGATGGCCTAGCGAGAGACTACGAGCAGTACTTC. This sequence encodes CASSQDGLARDYEQYF.

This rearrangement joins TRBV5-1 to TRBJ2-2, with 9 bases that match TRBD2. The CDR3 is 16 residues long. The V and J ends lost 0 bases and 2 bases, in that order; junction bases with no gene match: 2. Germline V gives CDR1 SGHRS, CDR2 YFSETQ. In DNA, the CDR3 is TGCGCCAGCAGCTTGGAGACTAGCGGAAACACCGGGGAGCTGTTTTTT. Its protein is CASSLETSGNTGELFF.

CDR3 sequence reads: CASTQNSGLLAKNIQYF. DNA of the CDR3: TGTGCCAGCACCCAGAATAGCGGGCTGCTAGCCAAAAACATTCAGTACTTC. The chain carries TRBV27 and TRBJ2-4, with 7 positions matching TRBD2. This CDR3 spans 17 amino acids. The germline gives CDR1 MNHEY, CDR2 SMNVEV (reference sequence). V was pared by 7 bases and J by 0 bases, with 12 bases of the junction left unmatched.

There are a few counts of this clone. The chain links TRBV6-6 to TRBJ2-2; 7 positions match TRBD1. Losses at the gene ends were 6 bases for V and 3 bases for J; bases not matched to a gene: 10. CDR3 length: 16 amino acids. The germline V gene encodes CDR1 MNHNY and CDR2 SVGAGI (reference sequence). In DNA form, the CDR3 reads TGTGCCAGCAGACACGCCAGGGGGACGGACACCGGGGAGCTGTTTTTT. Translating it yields CASRHARGTDTGELFF.

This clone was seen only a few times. The CDR3 here is CASSLVPLAGASYEQYF. DNA for the CDR3: TGTGCCAGCAGCTTAGTACCTTTAGCGGGAGCCTCCTACGAGCAGTACTTC. The gene calls are TRBV7-9 and TRBJ2-7; 9 bases line up with TRBD2. Losses at the gene ends were 1 base for V and 0 bases for J; bases not matched to a gene: 7. There are 17 residues in the CDR3. The germline V gene encodes CDR1 SEHNR and CDR2 FQNEAQ (reference sequence).

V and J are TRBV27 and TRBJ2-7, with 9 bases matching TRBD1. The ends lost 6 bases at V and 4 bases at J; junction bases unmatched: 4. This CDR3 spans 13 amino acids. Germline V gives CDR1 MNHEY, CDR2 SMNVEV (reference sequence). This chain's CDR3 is CASSWDRAYEQYF. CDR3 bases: TGTGCCAGCAGCTGGGACAGGGCTTACGAGCAGTACTTC.

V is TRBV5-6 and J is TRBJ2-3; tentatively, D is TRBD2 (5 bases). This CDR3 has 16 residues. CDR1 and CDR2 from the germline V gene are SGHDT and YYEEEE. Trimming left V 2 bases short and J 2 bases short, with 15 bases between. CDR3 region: CASSFIREPDTDTQYF. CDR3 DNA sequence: TGTGCCAGCAGCTTTATACGGGAACCTGACACAGATACGCAGTATTTT.

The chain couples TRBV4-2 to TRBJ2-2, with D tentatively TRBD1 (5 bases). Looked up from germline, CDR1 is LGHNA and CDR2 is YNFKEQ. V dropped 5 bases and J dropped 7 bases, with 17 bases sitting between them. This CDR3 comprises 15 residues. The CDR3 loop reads CASSTSSGSVGELFF. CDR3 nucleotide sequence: TGTGCCAGCAGCACAAGTTCAGGGTCGGTCGGGGAGCTGTTTTTT.